The next 15 T cell receptor beta chains were all read from a single sample in a study of blood T cell repertoires in COVID-19. Here immunoSEQ multiplex PCR was the method, and the copy in TCRdb shows in-frame clones only, minus some. The repertoire includes approximately 170,000 clones, around 89% of them detected once, and about 2.1% sits in the top ten. The sample was peripheral blood. The receptors come from a man between 18 and 35 years old who had recovered from COVID-19.

This chain joins TRBV6-2 or TRBV6-3 and TRBJ2-1; D possibly corresponds to TRBD2 (5 bases). The germline V and J ends were trimmed by 4 bases and 5 bases, with 9 bases remaining between them. From germline, CDR1 is MNHEY and CDR2 SVGEGT. This CDR3 region has 13 residues. CDR3 bases: TGTGCCAGCAGTTCTAGCAGCCACAATGAGCAGTTCTTC. This translates into CASSSSSHNEQFF.

This clone has only one observation. The CDR3 sequence: CASSKLGGVKIWHEQYF. CDR3 in DNA: TGTGCCAGCAGTAAGCTAGGGGGGGTTAAGATTTGGCACGAGCAGTACTTC. This chain joins TRBV27 and TRBJ2-7, with D tentatively TRBD2 (7 bases). Trimming left V 5 bases short and J 5 bases short, with 25 bases between. Germline V lookup: CDR1 MNHEY, CDR2 SMNVEV (reference sequence). The CDR3 extends over 17 amino acids.

This clone was picked up a small number of times. This chain connects TRBV30 to TRBJ2-7; D is unresolved. There are 13 residues in the CDR3. Trimming stripped 0 bases from V and 5 bases from J, with 11 bases between. Looked up from germline, CDR1 is GTSNPN and CDR2 is SVGIG (reference sequence). The CDR3 region has the DNA TGTGCCTGGAGTGTACAGATTAAGAACGAGCAGTACTTC. It specifies CAWSVQIKNEQYF.

CDR3 residues: CASSLAPNRGGANVLTF. The CDR3, as DNA: TGTGCCAGCAGCTTAGCTCCCAACAGGGGTGGGGCCAACGTCCTGACTTTC. This rearrangement joins TRBV7-3 to TRBJ2-6; 7 nucleotides match TRBD1. The CDR3 extends over 17 amino acids. CDR1 is SGHTA and CDR2 is FQGTGA in the germline V gene. V was pared by 2 bases and J by 3 bases, with 7 bases of the junction left unmatched.

The chain employs TRBV18 and TRBJ1-1; 7 bases align to TRBD1. The CDR3 is made up of 15 amino acids. J lost 2 bases, V lost 4 bases, and 7 bases had no gene match. Germline lookup yields CDR1 KGHSH and CDR2 LQKENI. For the CDR3, the DNA is TGTGCCAGCTCACGAAATACAGGGGATAACACTGAAGCTTTCTTT. Encoded protein: CASSRNTGDNTEAFF.

This chain joins TRBV4-1 and TRBJ2-1; D gene unclear. The ends were cut back, 1 base at V and 13 bases at J, with 14 bases in the middle. The CDR3 sequence is 13 residues long. Looked up from germline, CDR1 is MGHRA and CDR2 is YSYEKL. The CDR3 reads CASSQVPEILQFF. The CDR3 nucleotides are TGCGCCAGCAGCCAAGTCCCGGAGATCCTACAGTTCTTC.

This CDR3 is CASSLPGETDTQYF. Here the CDR3 DNA reads TGTGCCAGCAGCCTGCCGGGGGAGACAGATACGCAGTATTTT. The chain couples TRBV3-1 (or the pseudogene TRBV3-2) to TRBJ2-3; tentatively, D is TRBD2 (6 bases). Between the trimmed V and J ends, which lost 4 bases and 3 bases, there was a span of 11 bases. The CDR3 consists of 14 residues. Germline assignment: CDR1 LGHDT and CDR2 YNNKEL (reference sequence).

This clone came up once. The V call is TRBV24-1, the J call TRBJ2-6; D is possibly TRBD2 (6 bases). Germline lookup yields CDR1 KGHDR and CDR2 SFDVKD. There are 14 residues in the CDR3. The V end lost 5 bases, the J end lost 2 bases, and 6 bases lay between the germline ends. The CDR3: CATSGGAGANVLTF. The DNA of the CDR3 is TGTGCCACCAGTGGGGGGGCTGGGGCCAACGTCCTGACTTTC.

CDR3 amino acids: CASSLGHGYTF. CDR3 coding DNA: TGTGCCAGCAGCTTGGGGCATGGCTACACCTTC. The V gene is TRBV5-6, the J gene TRBJ1-2; D is ambiguous. From germline, CDR1 is SGHDT and CDR2 YYEEEE. V lost 0 bases and J lost 6, with 3 bases in between. The CDR3 sequence is 11 residues long.

This clone was recorded a few times. For the CDR3, the DNA is TGTGCCAGCTCACCAGAGATGATCTCCTACGAGCAGTACTTC. The encoded protein is CASSPEMISYEQYF. V gene TRBV18 combines with J gene TRBJ2-7; no reliable D call. The CDR3 sequence is 14 residues long. Germline V gene sequence: CDR1 KGHSH, CDR2 LQKENI. The V and J ends lost 2 bases and 0 bases respectively, with 8 bases between them.

The rearrangement uses TRBV14 and TRBJ2-7, with a possible D match to TRBD2 (6 bases). The CDR3 runs to 14 residues. CDR1 and CDR2 from the germline V gene are SGHDN and FVKESK. The V and J ends lost 1 base and 3 bases respectively, with 10 bases between them. CDR3 sequence reads: CASSQVGGGYEQYF. For the CDR3, the DNA is TGTGCCAGCAGCCAAGTGGGGGGAGGCTACGAGCAGTACTTC.

The chain uses TRBV30 and TRBJ2-3; the match to TRBD2 covers 7 bases. J gave up 2 bases and V 8 bases, and 13 bases lay outside the gene matches. Germline CDR1 GTSNPN, CDR2 SVGIG (reference sequence). The CDR3 spans 15 residues. CDR3 loop: CAGAGLADSTDTQYF. Here the CDR3 DNA reads TGTGCCGGGGCTGGCCTAGCGGACTCCACAGATACGCAGTATTTT.

This chain uses TRBV7-2 with TRBJ2-3; weak D call: TRBD2 (7 bases). In germline, CDR1 is SGHTA, CDR2 FQGNSA. Trimming stripped 3 bases from V and 6 bases from J, with 10 bases between. The CDR3 is 13 amino acids. The CDR3 nucleotides read TGTGCCAGCAGCTTTAAGGGGGGGGATACGCAGTATTTT. Translating gives CASSFKGGDTQYF. Complete variable domain (other parts from reference TRBV7-2 and TRBJ2-3): GAGVSQSPSNKVTEKGKDVELRCDPISGHTALYWYRQSLGQGLEFLIYFQGNSAPDKSGLPSDRFSAERTGGSVSTLTIQRTQQEDSAVYLCASSFKGGDTQYFGPGTRLTVL.

V gene TRBV6-4 combines with J gene TRBJ2-1; tentative D call: TRBD2 (5 bases). The CDR3 has 12 residues. The germline V and J ends were trimmed by 5 bases and 8 bases, with 10 bases remaining between them. Germline V gives CDR1 MRHNA, CDR2 SNTAGT. The CDR3 DNA is TGTGCCAGCAGTAATGCGGGCCATGAGCAGTTCTTC. Its protein product is CASSNAGHEQFF.

The V and J genes are TRBV7-9 and TRBJ1-4; 7 nucleotides match TRBD1. J gave up 8 bases and V 5 bases, and 11 bases lay outside the gene matches. The CDR3 is 15 amino acids. Germline V gene sequence: CDR1 SEHNR, CDR2 FQNEAQ (reference sequence). CDR3 DNA sequence: TGTGCCAGCAGCCTTACGACAGGGAGTCAGGAAAAACTGTTTTTT. It yields the protein CASSLTTGSQEKLFF.